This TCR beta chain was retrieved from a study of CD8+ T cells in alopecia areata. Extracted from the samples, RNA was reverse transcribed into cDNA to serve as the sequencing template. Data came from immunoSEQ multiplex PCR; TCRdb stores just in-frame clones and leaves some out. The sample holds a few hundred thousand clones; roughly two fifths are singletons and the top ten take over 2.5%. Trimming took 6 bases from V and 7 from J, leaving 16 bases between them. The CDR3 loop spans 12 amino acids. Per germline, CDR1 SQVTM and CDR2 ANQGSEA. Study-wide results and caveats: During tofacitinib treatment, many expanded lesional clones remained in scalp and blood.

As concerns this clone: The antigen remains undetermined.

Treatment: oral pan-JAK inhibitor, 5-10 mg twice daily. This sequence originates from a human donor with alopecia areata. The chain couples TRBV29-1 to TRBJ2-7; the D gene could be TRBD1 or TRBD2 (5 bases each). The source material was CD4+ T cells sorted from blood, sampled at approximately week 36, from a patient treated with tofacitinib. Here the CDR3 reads CSVGTYLGEQYF. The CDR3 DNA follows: TGCAGCGTGGGGACCTACTTGGGGGAGCAGTACTTC.